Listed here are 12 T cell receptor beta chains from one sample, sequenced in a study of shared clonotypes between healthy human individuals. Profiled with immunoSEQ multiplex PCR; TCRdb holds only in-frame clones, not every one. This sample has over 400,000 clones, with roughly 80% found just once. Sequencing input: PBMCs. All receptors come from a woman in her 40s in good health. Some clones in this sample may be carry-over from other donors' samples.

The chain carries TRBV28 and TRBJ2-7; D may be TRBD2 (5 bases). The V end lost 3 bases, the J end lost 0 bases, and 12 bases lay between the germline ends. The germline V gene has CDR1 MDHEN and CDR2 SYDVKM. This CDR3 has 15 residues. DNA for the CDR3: TGTGCCAGCAGTTTTTTGCGGGCTAGCTCCTACGAGCAGTACTTC. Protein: CASSFLRASSYEQYF.

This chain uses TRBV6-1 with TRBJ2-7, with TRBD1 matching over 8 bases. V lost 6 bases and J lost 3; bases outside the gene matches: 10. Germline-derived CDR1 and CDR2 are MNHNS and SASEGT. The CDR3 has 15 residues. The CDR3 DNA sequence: TGTGCCAGCAGAGCCTCACAGGGGGTCTTCTACGAGCAGTACTTC. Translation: CASRASQGVFYEQYF.

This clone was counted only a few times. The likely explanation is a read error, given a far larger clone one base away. The CDR3 loop reads CASSSYRGYQPQHF. The CDR3 nucleotides read TGTGCCAGCAGCTCCTATCGGGGGTATCAGCCCCAGCATTTT. The rearrangement uses TRBV7-8 and TRBJ1-5; D perhaps matches TRBD1 (5 bases). In germline, CDR1 is SGHVS, CDR2 FQNEAQ. The V end lost 4 bases, the J end lost 5 bases, and 12 bases lay between the germline ends. This CDR3 has 14 residues.

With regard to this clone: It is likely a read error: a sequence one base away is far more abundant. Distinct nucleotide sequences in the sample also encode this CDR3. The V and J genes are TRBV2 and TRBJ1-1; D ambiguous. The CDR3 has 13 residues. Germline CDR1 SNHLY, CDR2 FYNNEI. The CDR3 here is CASSVSTNTEAFF. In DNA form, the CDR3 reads TGTGCCAGCAGTGTTTCGACAAACACTGAAGCCTTCTTT.

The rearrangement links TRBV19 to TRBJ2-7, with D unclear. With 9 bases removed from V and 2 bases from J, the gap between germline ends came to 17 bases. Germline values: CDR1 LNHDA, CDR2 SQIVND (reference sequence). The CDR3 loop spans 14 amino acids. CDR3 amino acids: CASAFGGSAYEQYF. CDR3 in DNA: TGTGCCAGCGCATTTGGCGGTTCGGCCTACGAGCAGTACTTC.

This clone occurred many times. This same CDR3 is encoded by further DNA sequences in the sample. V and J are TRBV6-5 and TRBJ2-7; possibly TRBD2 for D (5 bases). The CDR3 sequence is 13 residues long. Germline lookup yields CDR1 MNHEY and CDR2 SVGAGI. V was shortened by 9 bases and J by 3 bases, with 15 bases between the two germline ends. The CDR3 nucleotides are TGTGCCAGTCGGGCGGGTGGAAACTACGAGCAGTACTTC. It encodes CASRAGGNYEQYF.

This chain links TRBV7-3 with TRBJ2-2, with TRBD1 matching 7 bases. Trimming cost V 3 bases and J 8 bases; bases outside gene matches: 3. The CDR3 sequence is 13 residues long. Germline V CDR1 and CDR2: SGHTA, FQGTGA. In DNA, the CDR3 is TGTGCCAGCAGCTTCCAGGGGGAGGGGGAGCTGTTTTTT. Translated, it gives CASSFQGEGELFF.

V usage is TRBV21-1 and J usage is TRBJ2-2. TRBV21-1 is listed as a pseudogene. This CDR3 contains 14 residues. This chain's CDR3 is CASSTFTYTGELFF. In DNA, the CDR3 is TGTGCCAGCAGCACCTTCACCTACACCGGGGAGCTGTTTTTT.

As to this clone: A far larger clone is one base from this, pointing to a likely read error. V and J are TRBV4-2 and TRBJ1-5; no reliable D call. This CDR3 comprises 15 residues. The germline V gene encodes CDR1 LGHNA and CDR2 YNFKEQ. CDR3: CASSLGGDSNKPQHF. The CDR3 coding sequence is TGTGCCAGCAGCTTAGGAGGAGATAGCAATAAGCCCCAGCATTTT.

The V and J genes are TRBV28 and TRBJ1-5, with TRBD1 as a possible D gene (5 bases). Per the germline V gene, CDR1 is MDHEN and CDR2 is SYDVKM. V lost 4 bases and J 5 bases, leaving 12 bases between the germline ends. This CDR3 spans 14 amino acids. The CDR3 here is CASSWWDGDQPQHF. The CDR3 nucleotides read TGTGCCAGCAGTTGGTGGGACGGCGATCAGCCCCAGCATTTT.

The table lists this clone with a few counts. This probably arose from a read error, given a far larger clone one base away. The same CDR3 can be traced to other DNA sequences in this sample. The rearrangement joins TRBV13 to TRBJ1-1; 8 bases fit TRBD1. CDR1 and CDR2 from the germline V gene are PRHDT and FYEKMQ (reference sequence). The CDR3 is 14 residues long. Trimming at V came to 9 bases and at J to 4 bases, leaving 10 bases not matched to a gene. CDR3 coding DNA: TGTGCCAGTAGCCTACGGGACAGGATCACTGAAGCTTTCTTT. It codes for CASSLRDRITEAFF. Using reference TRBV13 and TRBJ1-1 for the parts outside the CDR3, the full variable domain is AAGVIQSPRHLIKEKRETATLKCYPIPRHDTVYWYQQGPGQDPQFLISFYEKMQSDKGSIPDRFSAQQFSDYHSELNMSSLELGDSALYFCASSLRDRITEAFFGQGTRLTVV.

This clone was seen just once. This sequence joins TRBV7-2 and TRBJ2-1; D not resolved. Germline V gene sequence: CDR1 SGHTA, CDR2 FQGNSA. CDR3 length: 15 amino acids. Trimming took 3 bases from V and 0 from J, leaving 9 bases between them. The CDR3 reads CASSFTTSSYNEQFF. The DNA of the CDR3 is TGTGCCAGCAGCTTTACTACGAGCTCCTACAATGAGCAGTTCTTC.